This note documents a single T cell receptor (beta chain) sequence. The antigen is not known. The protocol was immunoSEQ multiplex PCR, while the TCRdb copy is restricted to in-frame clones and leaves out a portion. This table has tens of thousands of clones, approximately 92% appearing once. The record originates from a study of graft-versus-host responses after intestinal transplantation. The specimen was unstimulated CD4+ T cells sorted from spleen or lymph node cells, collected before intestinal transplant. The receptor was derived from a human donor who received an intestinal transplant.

Here the CDR3 reads CASSAQGNQPQHF. CDR3 bases: TGTGCCAGCAGTGCACAGGGGAATCAGCCCCAGCATTTT. V is TRBV6-5 and J is TRBJ1-5; 7 nucleotides agree with TRBD1. The CDR3 extends over 13 amino acids. The germline V gene encodes CDR1 MNHEY and CDR2 SVGAGI. V gave up 5 bases and J gave up 4 bases; unmatched junction bases: 2.